Sequencing of this T cell receptor beta chain was carried out in a study of blood T cell repertoires in COVID-19. The wider study: Sites across the United States, Italy and Spain contributed samples from acute and convalescent COVID-19. PBMCs, B-cell-depleted T cells, or T cells were the source of the cDNA or gDNA that made up the material.

CDR3 size: 16 residues. Trimming removed 0 bases from V and 2 bases from J, with 14 bases in between. Germline lookup yields CDR1 SGHVS and CDR2 FNYEAQ. In the study's own analysis: How many nucleated cells were present was estimated from reference gene primer amplification. Sequenced by immunoSEQ multiplex PCR; TCRdb stores in-frame clones only, minus some. D and trimming come from the DNA, and the V and J calls and clone size come from that table. The table includes about 240,000 clones, more than 75% detected once. V usage is TRBV7-6 and J usage is TRBJ2-7; the D gene is possibly TRBD1 (6 bases). The sample was peripheral blood. The clonotype originates from a woman aged 25 to 39 who had recovered from COVID-19. CDR3 DNA sequence: TGTGCCAGCAGCTTAGCGGGGGCATATGGGACCTACGAGCAGTACTTC. Translation gives CASSLAGAYGTYEQYF.